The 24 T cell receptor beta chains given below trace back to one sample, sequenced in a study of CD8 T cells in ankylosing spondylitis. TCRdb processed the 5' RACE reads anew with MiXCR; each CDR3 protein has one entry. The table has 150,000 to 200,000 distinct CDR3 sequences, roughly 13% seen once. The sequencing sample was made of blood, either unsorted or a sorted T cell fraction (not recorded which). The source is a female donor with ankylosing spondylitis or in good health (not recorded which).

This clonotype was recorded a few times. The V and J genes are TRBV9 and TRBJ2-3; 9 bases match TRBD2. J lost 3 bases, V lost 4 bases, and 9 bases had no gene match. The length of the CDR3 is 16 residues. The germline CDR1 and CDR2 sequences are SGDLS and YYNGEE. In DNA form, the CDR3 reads TGTGCCAGCAGCCTCAATAGCGGGAGTGGTACAGATACGCAGTATTTT. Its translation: CASSLNSGSGTDTQYF. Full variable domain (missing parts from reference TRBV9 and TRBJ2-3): DSGVTQTPKHLITATGQRVTLRCSPRSGDLSVYWYQQSLDQGLQFLIQYYNGEERAKGNILERFSAQQFPDLHSELNLSSLELGDSALYFCASSLNSGSGTDTQYFGPGTRLTVL.

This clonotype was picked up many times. CDR3 in DNA: TGTGCCAGCAGTCTAACCATCGCTGAGCAGTTCTTC. Translation gives CASSLTIAEQFF. The chain uses TRBV12-3 or TRBV12-4 and TRBJ2-1; D gene unclear. The CDR3 consists of 12 residues. V was trimmed by 5 bases and J by 9 bases, leaving 11 bases between them.

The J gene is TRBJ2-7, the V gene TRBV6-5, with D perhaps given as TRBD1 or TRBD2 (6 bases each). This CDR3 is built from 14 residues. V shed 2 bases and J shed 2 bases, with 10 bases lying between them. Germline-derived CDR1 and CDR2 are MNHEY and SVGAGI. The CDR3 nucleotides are TGTGCCAGCAGTTACGGACGGGGGCCCTACGAGCAGTACTTC. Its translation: CASSYGRGPYEQYF.

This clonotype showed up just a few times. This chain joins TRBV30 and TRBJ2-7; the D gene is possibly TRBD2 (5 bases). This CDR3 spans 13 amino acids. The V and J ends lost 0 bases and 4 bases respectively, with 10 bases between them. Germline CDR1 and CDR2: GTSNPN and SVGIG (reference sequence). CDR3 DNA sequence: TGTGCCTGGAGTGTAGATCGGGGTTACGAGCAGTACTTC. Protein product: CAWSVDRGYEQYF. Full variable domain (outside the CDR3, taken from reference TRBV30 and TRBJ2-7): SQTIHQWPATLVQPVGSPLSLECTVEGTSNPNLYWYRQAAGRGLQLLFYSVGIGQISSEVPQNLSASRPQDRQFILSSKKLLLSDSGFYLCAWSVDRGYEQYFGPGTRLTVT.

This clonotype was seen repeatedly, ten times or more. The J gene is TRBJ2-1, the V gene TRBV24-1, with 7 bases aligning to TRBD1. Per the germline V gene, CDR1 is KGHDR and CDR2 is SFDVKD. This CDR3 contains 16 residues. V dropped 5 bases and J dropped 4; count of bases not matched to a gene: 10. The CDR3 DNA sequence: TGTGCCACCAGTGGCCTACAGGGGCCCTATTACAATGAGCAGTTCTTC. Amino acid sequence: CATSGLQGPYYNEQFF.

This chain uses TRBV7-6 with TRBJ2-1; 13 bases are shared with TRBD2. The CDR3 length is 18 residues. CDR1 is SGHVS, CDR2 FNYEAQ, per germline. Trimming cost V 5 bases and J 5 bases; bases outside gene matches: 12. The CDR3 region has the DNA TGTGCCAGCAGCAAAGAGGGACTAGCGGGACTTTTGCACAATGAGCAGTTCTTC. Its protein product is CASSKEGLAGLLHNEQFF.

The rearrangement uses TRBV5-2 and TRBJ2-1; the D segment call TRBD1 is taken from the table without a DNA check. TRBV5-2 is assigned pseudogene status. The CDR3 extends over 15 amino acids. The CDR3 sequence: CARGPGPVSYNEQFF. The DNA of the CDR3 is TGTGCCAGGGGCCCCGGGCCCGTCTCCTACAATGAGCAGTTCTTC.

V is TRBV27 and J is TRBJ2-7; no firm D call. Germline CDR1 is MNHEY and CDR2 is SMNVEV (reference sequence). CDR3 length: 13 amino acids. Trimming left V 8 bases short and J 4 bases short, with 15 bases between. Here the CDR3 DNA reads TGTGCCAGCGGTGACCCCGGGCGTTACGAGCAGTACTTC. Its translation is CASGDPGRYEQYF.

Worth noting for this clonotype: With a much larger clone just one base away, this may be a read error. CDR3 region: CSARGSGSYGYPF. In DNA, the CDR3 is TGCAGTGCTAGAGGTTCCGGGAGCTATGGCTACCCCTTC. The chain uses TRBV20-1 and TRBJ1-2, with D uncertain. The CDR3 totals 13 residues. Germline V CDR1 and CDR2: DFQATT, SNEGSKA (reference sequence).

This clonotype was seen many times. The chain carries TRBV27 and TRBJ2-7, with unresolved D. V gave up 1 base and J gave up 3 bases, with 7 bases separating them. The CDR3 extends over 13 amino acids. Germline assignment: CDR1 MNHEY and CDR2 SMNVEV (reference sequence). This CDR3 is CASSLLARYEQYF. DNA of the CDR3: TGTGCCAGCAGTTTATTAGCCCGCTACGAGCAGTACTTC.

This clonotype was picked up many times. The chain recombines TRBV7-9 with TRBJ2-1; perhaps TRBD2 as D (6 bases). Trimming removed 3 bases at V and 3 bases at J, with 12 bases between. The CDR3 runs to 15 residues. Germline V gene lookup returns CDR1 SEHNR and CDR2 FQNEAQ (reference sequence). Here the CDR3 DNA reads TGTGCCAGCAGCTTCGTGTCGGGGGTCTACAATGAGCAGTTCTTC. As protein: CASSFVSGVYNEQFF.

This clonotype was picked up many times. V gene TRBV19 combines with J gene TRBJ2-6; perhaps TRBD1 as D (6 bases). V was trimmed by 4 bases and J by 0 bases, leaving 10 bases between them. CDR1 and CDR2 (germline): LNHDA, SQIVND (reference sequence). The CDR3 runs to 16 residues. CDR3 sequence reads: CASSRDTFSGANVLTF. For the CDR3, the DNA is TGTGCCAGTAGTAGGGACACATTCTCTGGGGCCAACGTCCTGACTTTC. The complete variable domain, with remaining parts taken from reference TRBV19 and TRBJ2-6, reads DGGITQSPKYLFRKEGQNVTLSCEQNLNHDAMYWYRQDPGQGLRLIYYSQIVNDFQKGDIAEGYSVSREKKESFPLTVTSAQKNPTAFYLCASSRDTFSGANVLTFGAGSRLTVL.

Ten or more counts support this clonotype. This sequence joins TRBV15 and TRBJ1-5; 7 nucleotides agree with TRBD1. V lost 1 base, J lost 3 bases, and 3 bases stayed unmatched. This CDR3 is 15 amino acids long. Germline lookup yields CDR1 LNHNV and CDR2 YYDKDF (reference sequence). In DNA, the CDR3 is TGTGCCACCAGCAGAGGACAGGGTCTCAATCAGCCCCAGCATTTT. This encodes CATSRGQGLNQPQHF.

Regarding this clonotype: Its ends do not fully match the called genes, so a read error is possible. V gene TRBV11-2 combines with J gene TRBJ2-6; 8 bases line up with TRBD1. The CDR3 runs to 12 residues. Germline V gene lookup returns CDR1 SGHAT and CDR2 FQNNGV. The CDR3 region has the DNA TGTGCCAGCAGCGTAGTTTCCGGGACAGGCGCTTTC. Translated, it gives CASSVVSGTGAF.

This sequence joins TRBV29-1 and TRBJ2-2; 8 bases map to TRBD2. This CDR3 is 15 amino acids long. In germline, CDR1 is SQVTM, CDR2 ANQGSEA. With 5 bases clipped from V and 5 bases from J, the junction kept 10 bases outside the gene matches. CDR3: CSVRGGRRETGELFF. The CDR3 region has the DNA TGCAGCGTTCGTGGCGGGAGGCGAGAAACCGGGGAGCTGTTTTTT.

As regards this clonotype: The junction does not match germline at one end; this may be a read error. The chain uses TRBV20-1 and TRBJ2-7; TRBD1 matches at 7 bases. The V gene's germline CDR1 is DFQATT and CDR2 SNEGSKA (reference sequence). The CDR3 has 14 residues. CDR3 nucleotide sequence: TGCAGTGCTAGAGAATGGACAGGCTCCAACGAGCAGTACTTC. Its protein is CSAREWTGSNEQYF.

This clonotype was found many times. This CDR3 reads CASSNQETQYF. The CDR3 coding sequence is TGCGCCAGCAGCAATCAAGAGACCCAGTACTTC. The V gene is TRBV5-1, the J gene TRBJ2-5; D gene ambiguous. The CDR3 runs 11 residues. The germline CDR1 and CDR2 sequences are SGHRS and YFSETQ. V was shortened by 4 bases and J by 2 bases, with 3 bases between the two germline ends.

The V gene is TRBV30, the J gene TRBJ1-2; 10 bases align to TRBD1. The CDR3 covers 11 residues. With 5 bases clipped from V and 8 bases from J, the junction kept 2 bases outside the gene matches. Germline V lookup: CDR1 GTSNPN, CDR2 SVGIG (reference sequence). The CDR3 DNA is TGTGCCTGGGAGACAGGGGGCGGCTACACCTTC. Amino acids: CAWETGGGYTF.

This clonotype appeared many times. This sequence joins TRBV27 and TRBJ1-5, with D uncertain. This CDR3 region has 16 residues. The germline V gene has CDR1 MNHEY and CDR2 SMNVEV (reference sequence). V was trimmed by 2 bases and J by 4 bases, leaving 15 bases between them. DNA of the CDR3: TGTGCCAGCAGTTTAAGTGGCCGTTGGGCGAATCAGCCCCAGCATTTT. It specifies CASSLSGRWANQPQHF.

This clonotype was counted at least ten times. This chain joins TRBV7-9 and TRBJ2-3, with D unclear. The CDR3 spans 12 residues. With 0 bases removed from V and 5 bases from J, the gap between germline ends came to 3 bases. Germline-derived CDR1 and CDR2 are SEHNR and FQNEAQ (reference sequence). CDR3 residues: CASSLAKDTQYF. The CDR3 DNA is TGTGCCAGCAGCTTAGCGAAAGATACGCAGTATTTT.

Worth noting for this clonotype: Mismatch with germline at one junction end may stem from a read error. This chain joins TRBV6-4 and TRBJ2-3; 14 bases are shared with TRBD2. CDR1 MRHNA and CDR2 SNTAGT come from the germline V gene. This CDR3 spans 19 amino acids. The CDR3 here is CAISDPRRGLAGVRDTQYF. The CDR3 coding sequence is TGTGCCATCAGTGACCCGAGGAGGGGACTAGCGGGAGTCAGGGATACGCAGTATTTT.

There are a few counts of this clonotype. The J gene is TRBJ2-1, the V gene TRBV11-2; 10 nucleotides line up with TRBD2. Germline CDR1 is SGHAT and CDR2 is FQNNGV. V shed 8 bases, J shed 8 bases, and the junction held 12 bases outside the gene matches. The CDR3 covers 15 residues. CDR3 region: CASGWGLARSDEQFF. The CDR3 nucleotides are TGTGCCAGCGGTTGGGGACTAGCGAGAAGCGATGAGCAGTTCTTC.

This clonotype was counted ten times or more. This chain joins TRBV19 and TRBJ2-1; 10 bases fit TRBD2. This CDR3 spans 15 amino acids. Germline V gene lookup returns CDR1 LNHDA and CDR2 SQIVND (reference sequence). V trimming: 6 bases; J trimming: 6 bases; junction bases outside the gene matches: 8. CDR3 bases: TGTGCCAGTAGGGGCCCCAGCGGGAGGGCCAATGAGCAGTTCTTC. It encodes CASRGPSGRANEQFF.

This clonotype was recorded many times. CDR3 nucleotide sequence: TGTGCCAGTAGTATGCAGGGAGGCACTGAAGCTTTCTTT. The encoded protein is CASSMQGGTEAFF. The chain uses TRBV19 and TRBJ1-1, with D tentatively TRBD1 (5 bases). The CDR3 extends over 13 amino acids. The V end was cut by 3 bases, the J end by 4 bases, with 9 bases between. Germline values: CDR1 LNHDA, CDR2 SQIVND (reference sequence).